The source of this T cell receptor beta chain is a study of blood T cell repertoires in COVID-19. Measured with immunoSEQ multiplex PCR; TCRdb has only the in-frame clones, and not every one. The table records more than 350,000 clones, roughly 84% of them present only once. This clone showed up just once. The germline V gene has CDR1 LGHNA and CDR2 YNFKEQ. The CDR3 runs to 20 residues. V shed 1 base, J shed 4 bases, and the junction held 14 bases outside the gene matches. The sequence came from a woman aged 18-29 years who had been exposed to COVID-19. The chain couples TRBV4-2 to TRBJ2-2; 11 nucleotides match TRBD1. Sequenced material: PBMCs or T cells enriched from blood (not recorded which). The CDR3 DNA reads TGTGCCAGCAGCCAAGTCGGGACAGGGGGTGGTCGGGTGGGCACCGGGGAGCTGTTTTTT. This encodes CASSQVGTGGGRVGTGELFF.